A selection of T cell receptor beta chains follows, all from one sample in a study of blood T cell repertoires in COVID-19. Clones were read by immunoSEQ multiplex PCR, and TCRdb kept only the in-frame ones, dropping some. The sample contains about 260,000 clones, approximately 90% of which appear only once. What was sequenced was peripheral blood. These TCRs come from a middle-aged woman with acute or convalescent COVID-19. CDR3s include the opening cysteine and the closing phenylalanine or tryptophan. Fields, in order: clone size, J gene, V gene, D gene, CDR3 protein, CDR3 DNA. D genes are given only for firm matches. Size values are once, few and many counts, or a class for expanded clones, and some rows have none.

. | TRBJ1-6 | TRBV5-6 | TRBD1 | CASSPDRGDSPLHF | TGTGCCAGCAGCCCGGACAGGGGGGATTCACCCCTCCACTTT
. | TRBJ2-3 | TRBV19 | TRBD1 | CASRLQGIDTQYF | TGTGCCAGTAGGCTACAGGGGATAGATACGCAGTATTTT
. | TRBJ1-1 | TRBV3-1/TRBV3-2 | . | CASSQQGGGTEAFF | TGTGCCAGCAGCCAACAGGGAGGAGGAACTGAAGCTTTCTTT
. | TRBJ1-1 | TRBV13 | . | CASSLVAGSVSFF | TGTGCCAGCAGCTTAGTGGCGGGAAGCGTGTCTTTCTTT
. | TRBJ2-6 | TRBV30 | . | CAWSVRVAPGAGANVLTF | TGTGCCTGGAGTGTTAGGGTGGCCCCCGGGGCTGGGGCCAACGTCCTGACTTTC
. | TRBJ1-2 | TRBV5-1 | . | CASSLDGGMRGYTF | TGCGCCAGCAGCTTGGACGGGGGAATGCGTGGCTACACCTTC
few | TRBJ2-4 | TRBV5-4 | TRBD1 | CASSTGQEASIQYF | TGTGCCAGCAGCACCGGACAGGAGGCAAGCATTCAGTACTTC
few | TRBJ1-5 | TRBV2 | . | CASSEEIRYQPQHF | TGTGCCAGCAGTGAAGAGATCCGGTATCAGCCCCAGCATTTT
. | TRBJ1-1 | TRBV12-5 | . | CASGLGQTEAFF | TGTGCTAGTGGTTTGGGACAGACTGAAGCTTTCTTT
. | TRBJ1-1 | TRBV7-3 | . | CASSPTNRRGTEAFF | TGTGCCAGCAGCCCCACGAATAGGAGGGGCACTGAAGCTTTCTTT
. | TRBJ2-2 | TRBV5-4 | TRBD2 | CASSWSPSGGAPGELFF | TGTGCCAGCAGCTGGTCTCCTAGCGGGGGGGCCCCCGGGGAGCTGTTTTTT
. | TRBJ2-5 | TRBV19 | TRBD2 | CATKISGGKETQYF | TGTGCCACTAAGATAAGCGGGGGGAAAGAGACCCAGTACTTC
. | TRBJ1-1 | TRBV5-1 | . | CASSSSGVNTEAFF | TGCGCCAGCAGCTCATCAGGGGTGAATACTGAAGCTTTCTTT
. | TRBJ2-3 | TRBV5-1 | . | CASSLELGGPDTQYF | TGCGCCAGCAGCTTGGAGTTGGGAGGTCCTGATACGCAGTATTTT
. | TRBJ1-3 | TRBV3-1/TRBV3-2 | . | CASSSGWGDTIYF | TGTGCCAGCAGCTCTGGATGGGGGGACACCATATATTTT
. | TRBJ1-1 | TRBV7-3 | . | CASSLNGRGEAFF | TGTGCCAGCAGCTTAAACGGTAGGGGGGAAGCTTTCTTT
. | TRBJ1-1 | TRBV11-2 | TRBD1 | CATVGQGISDTEAFF | TGTGCCACCGTGGGACAGGGGATTTCGGACACTGAAGCTTTCTTT
once | TRBJ1-6 | TRBV6-5 | . | CASIPQIYNSPLHF | TGTGCCAGCATCCCACAGATCTATAATTCACCCCTCCACTTT
. | TRBJ1-5 | TRBV24-1 | . | CATSDGGRGQPQHF | TGTGCCACCAGTGACGGGGGGAGGGGTCAGCCCCAGCATTTT
. | TRBJ1-2 | TRBV12-3/TRBV12-4 | TRBD1 | CASRPGQLYGYTF | TGTGCCAGCAGGCCGGGACAGCTCTATGGCTACACCTTC
. | TRBJ2-2 | TRBV13 | . | CASSPINTGELFF | TGTGCCAGCAGCCCCATCAACACCGGGGAGCTGTTTTTT
. | TRBJ2-4 | TRBV27 | . | CASSFRGTPVNIQYF | TGTGCCAGCAGTTTTCGGGGTACCCCCGTAAACATTCAGTACTTC
. | TRBJ1-5 | TRBV30 | . | CAWSRGGDQPQHF | TGTGCCTGGAGTAGGGGGGGAGATCAGCCCCAGCATTTT
. | TRBJ1-2 | TRBV18 | TRBD1 | CASSPRWQGATGGYTF | TGTGCCAGCTCACCACGGTGGCAGGGGGCGACGGGTGGCTACACCTTC
once | TRBJ2-3 | TRBV3-1/TRBV3-2 | . | CASSRQDGGADTQYF | TGTGCCAGCAGCCGACAGGACGGTGGCGCAGATACGCAGTATTTT
. | TRBJ1-5 | TRBV3-1/TRBV3-2 | TRBD1 | CASSPSQGQPQHF | TGTGCCAGCAGCCCCTCACAGGGGCAGCCCCAGCATTTT
. | TRBJ1-1 | TRBV6-5 | . | CACKRGTEAFF | TGTGCCTGCAAGCGGGGCACTGAAGCTTTCTTT
. | TRBJ2-2 | TRBV5-6 | TRBD2 | CASSLTGLSGTGELFF | TGTGCCAGCAGCCTAACGGGACTATCGGGGACCGGGGAGCTGTTTTTT
. | TRBJ1-2 | TRBV5-1 | TRBD1 | CASSLDNRGLYGYTF | TGCGCCAGCAGCTTGGATAACAGGGGGCTCTATGGCTACACCTTC
. | TRBJ1-5 | TRBV28 | . | CASSWQGIYQPQHF | TGTGCCAGCAGTTGGCAGGGAATCTATCAGCCCCAGCATTTT
. | TRBJ2-5 | TRBV7-3 | TRBD1 | CASSDGTGGLETQYF | TGTGCCAGCAGCGATGGGACAGGGGGCTTAGAGACCCAGTACTTC
. | TRBJ2-3 | TRBV13 | TRBD2 | CASSFPTSGGPSTDTQYF | TGTGCCAGCAGCTTCCCAACTAGCGGGGGACCTAGCACAGATACGCAGTATTTT
once | TRBJ2-5 | TRBV9 | TRBD1 | CASSARWSGTGEETQYF | TGTGCCAGCAGCGCGAGGTGGAGTGGGACAGGGGAAGAGACCCAGTACTTC
. | TRBJ1-2 | TRBV7-2 | . | CASSLARAAVGGYTF | TGTGCCAGCAGCTTAGCGCGGGCAGCGGTGGGCGGCTACACCTTC
. | TRBJ1-5 | TRBV19 | TRBD1 | CASSKDRVTQPQHF | TGTGCCAGTAGTAAGGACAGGGTAACTCAGCCCCAGCATTTT
. | TRBJ2-1 | TRBV4-2 | . | CASSQTGLRRNNEQFF | TGTGCCAGCAGCCAAACGGGACTTAGACGAAACAATGAGCAGTTCTTC
. | TRBJ1-2 | TRBV27 | . | CASSPLGAQNYGYTF | TGTGCCAGCAGTCCTCTAGGGGCTCAAAACTATGGCTACACCTTC
. | TRBJ2-3 | TRBV7-2 | . | CASSLGSRGDTQYF | TGTGCCAGCAGCTTAGGTAGCAGAGGAGATACGCAGTATTTT
. | TRBJ2-1 | TRBV4-1 | TRBD2 | CASSQRSGGADEQFF | TGCGCCAGCAGCCAGAGAAGCGGGGGGGCTGATGAGCAGTTCTTC
once | TRBJ1-1 | TRBV14 | . | CASSHPGNTEAFF | TGTGCCAGCAGCCATCCAGGGAACACTGAAGCTTTCTTT
. | TRBJ1-4 | TRBV2 | . | CASTSSATNEKLFF | TGTGCCAGCACCTCGAGTGCAACTAATGAAAAACTGTTTTTT
. | TRBJ2-2 | TRBV7-9 | TRBD2 | CAIEGERGATGELFF | TGTGCCATCGAGGGCGAGCGGGGGGCCACCGGGGAGCTGTTTTTT
. | TRBJ1-6 | TRBV6-6 | TRBD1 | CASSWDRADNSPLHF | TGTGCCAGCAGTTGGGACAGGGCTGATAATTCACCCCTCCACTTT
. | TRBJ1-2 | TRBV6-6 | . | CASRERTENGYTF | TGTGCCAGCAGGGAGAGGACAGAGAATGGCTACACCTTC
. | TRBJ2-3 | TRBV6-6 | . | CASRPGGAAGTDTQYF | TGTGCCAGCAGACCCGGAGGAGCCGCGGGCACAGATACGCAGTATTTT
. | TRBJ1-1 | TRBV12-3/TRBV12-4 | . | CASSLRVPEAFF | TGTGCCAGCAGCCTCCGGGTTCCAGAAGCTTTCTTT
. | TRBJ1-1 | TRBV10-1 | . | CASSEKVANWGGITEAFF | TGCGCCAGCAGTGAAAAGGTTGCTAATTGGGGGGGAATCACTGAAGCTTTCTTT
. | TRBJ1-1 | TRBV12-3/TRBV12-4 | . | CASTGRTEAFF | TGTGCCAGTACAGGGAGAACTGAAGCTTTCTTT
. | TRBJ1-1 | TRBV4-2 | TRBD1 | CASSRPGQGLLEAFF | TGTGCCAGCAGCCGCCCGGGACAGGGCTTGCTTGAAGCTTTCTTT
. | TRBJ1-1 | TRBV5-5 | TRBD1 | CASRGLTGAGEAFF | TGTGCCAGCAGGGGACTGACAGGGGCGGGAGAAGCTTTCTTT
. | TRBJ2-1 | TRBV7-8 | TRBD2 | CASRGLAGGRSSYNEQFF | TGTGCCAGCCGGGGACTAGCGGGGGGTAGGAGCTCCTACAATGAGCAGTTCTTC